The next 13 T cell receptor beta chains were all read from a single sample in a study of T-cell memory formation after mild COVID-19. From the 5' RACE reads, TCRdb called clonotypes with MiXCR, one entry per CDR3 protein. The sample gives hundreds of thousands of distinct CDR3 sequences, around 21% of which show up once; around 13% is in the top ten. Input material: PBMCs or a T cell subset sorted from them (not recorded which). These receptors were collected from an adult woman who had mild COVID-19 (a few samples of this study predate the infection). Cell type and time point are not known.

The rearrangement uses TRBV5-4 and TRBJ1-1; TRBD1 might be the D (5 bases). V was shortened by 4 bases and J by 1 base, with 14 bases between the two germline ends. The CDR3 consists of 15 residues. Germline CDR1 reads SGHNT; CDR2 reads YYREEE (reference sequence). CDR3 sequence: CASSHGTDPNTEAFF. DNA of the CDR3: TGTGCCAGCAGCCACGGGACGGACCCGAACACTGAAGCTTTCTTT.

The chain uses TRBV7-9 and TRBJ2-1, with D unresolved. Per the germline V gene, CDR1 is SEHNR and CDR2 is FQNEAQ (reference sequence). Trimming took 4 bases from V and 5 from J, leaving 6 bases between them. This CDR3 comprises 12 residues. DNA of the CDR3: TGTGCCAGCAGCTCCTTGGACAATGAGCAGTTCTTC. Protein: CASSSLDNEQFF.

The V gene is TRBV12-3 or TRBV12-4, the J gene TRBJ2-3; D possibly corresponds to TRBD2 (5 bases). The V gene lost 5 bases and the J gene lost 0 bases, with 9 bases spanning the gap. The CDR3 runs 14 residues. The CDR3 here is CASSAGHSTDTQYF. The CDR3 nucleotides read TGTGCCAGCAGTGCGGGTCATAGCACAGATACGCAGTATTTT.

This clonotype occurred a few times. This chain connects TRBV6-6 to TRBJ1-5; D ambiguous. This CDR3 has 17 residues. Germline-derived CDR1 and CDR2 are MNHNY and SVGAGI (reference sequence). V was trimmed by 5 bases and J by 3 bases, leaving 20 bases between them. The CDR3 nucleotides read TGTGCCAGCAGTCCCGCCAGACTGCCCAGCCCCAATCAGCCCCAGCATTTT. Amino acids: CASSPARLPSPNQPQHF.

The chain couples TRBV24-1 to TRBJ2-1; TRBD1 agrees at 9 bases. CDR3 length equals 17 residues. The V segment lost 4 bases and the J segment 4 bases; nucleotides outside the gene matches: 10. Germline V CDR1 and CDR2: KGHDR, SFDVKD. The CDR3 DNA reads TGTGCCACCAGTGACCCCCTTGAGACAGGGGGGTACAATGAGCAGTTCTTC. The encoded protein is CATSDPLETGGYNEQFF.

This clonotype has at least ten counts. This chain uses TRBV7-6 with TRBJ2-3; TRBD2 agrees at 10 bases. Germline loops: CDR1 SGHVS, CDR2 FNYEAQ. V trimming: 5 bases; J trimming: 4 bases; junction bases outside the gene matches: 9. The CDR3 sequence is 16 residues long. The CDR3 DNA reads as TGTGCCAGCAGCCGCATCGGGCTAGCGGGGGCAGATACGCAGTATTTT. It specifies CASSRIGLAGADTQYF.

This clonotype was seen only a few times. CDR3 region: CATSDSIADLDTQYF. DNA of the CDR3: TGTGCCACCAGTGATAGCATTGCAGATTTGGATACGCAGTATTTT. The chain links TRBV24-1 to TRBJ2-3, with D uncertain. The V gene's germline CDR1 is KGHDR and CDR2 SFDVKD. The CDR3 spans 15 residues. The V and J ends lost 3 bases and 6 bases respectively, with 15 bases between them.

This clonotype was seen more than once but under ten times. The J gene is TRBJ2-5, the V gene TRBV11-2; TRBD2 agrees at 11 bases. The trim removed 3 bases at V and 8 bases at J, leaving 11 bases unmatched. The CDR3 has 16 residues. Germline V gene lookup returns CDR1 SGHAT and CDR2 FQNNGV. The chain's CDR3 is CASSFASGGQKGTQYF. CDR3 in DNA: TGTGCCAGCAGCTTTGCTAGCGGGGGGCAGAAAGGTACCCAGTACTTC.

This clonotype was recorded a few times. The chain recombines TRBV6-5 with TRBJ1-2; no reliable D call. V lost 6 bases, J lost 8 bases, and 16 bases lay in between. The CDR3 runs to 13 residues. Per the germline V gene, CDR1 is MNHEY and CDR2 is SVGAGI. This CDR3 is CASSDSVGSGYTF. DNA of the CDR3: TGTGCCAGCAGCGACTCGGTAGGGAGCGGCTACACCTTC.

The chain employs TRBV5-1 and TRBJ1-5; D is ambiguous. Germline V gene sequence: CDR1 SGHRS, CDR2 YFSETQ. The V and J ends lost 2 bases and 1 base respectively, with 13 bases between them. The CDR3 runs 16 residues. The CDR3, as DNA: TGCGCCAGCAGCTTATCCGGGTCGGGGAGCAATCAGCCCCAGCATTTT. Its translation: CASSLSGSGSNQPQHF.

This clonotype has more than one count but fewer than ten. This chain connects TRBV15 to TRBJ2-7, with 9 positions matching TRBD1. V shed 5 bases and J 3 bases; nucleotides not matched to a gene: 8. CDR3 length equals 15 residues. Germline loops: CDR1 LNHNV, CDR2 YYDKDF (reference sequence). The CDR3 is CATSLGDRAGYEQYF. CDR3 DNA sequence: TGTGCCACCAGCTTGGGGGACAGGGCGGGCTACGAGCAGTACTTC.

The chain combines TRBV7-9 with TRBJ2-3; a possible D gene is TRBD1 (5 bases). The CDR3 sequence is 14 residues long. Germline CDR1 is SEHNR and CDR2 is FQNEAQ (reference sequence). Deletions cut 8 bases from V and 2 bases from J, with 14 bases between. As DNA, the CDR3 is TGTGCCAGCCAATCCACAGGATACACAGATACGCAGTATTTT. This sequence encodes CASQSTGYTDTQYF.

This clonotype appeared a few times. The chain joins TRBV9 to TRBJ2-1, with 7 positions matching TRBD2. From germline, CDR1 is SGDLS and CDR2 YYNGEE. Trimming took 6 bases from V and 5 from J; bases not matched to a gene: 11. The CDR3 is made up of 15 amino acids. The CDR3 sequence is CASTATSRVNNEQFF. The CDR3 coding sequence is TGTGCCAGCACCGCGACTAGCAGGGTTAACAATGAGCAGTTCTTC.